This T cell receptor beta chain appears in the sequencing data of a study of blood T cell repertoires in COVID-19. Study details: Spain, Italy and the United States supplied samples that represented acute and convalescent COVID-19. PBMCs, B-cell-depleted T cells, or T cells were the source of the cDNA or gDNA that made up the material.

The length of the CDR3 is 15 residues. Per the germline V gene, CDR1 is SEHNR and CDR2 is FQNEAQ (reference sequence). V was clipped by 1 base and J by 1 base; unmatched bases: 2. Per the study methods: For nucleated cells, counts were estimated from reference gene primer amplification. Repertoires were generated with immunoSEQ multiplex PCR, while TCRdb's copy carries only in-frame clones and drops some. The DNA gave D and trimming, while V, J and clone size come from that table. The repertoire has 350,000 to 550,000 clones, approximately 90% of them found once; the top ten carry 4% to 4.5%. V gene TRBV7-9 combines with J gene TRBJ2-3; TRBD2 matches 7 bases. The sample consisted of peripheral blood. This clonotype was sampled from a woman aged 25-40 years with acute or convalescent COVID-19. The DNA for the CDR3 is TGTGCCAGCAGCTTAGATCTAGCGGGCACAGATACGCAGTATTTT. Its protein is CASSLDLAGTDTQYF.